Following are 26 T cell receptor beta chains from one sample sequenced in a study of T cell responses to AZD1222 COVID-19 vaccine. The data were produced by immunoSEQ multiplex PCR, yet TCRdb's version contains in-frame clones alone and is incomplete. Here the sample spans under 200,000 clones, around nine tenths being singletons. The material was peripheral blood, obtained on day 0 of AZD1222 vaccination. The receptors come from an adult in good health.

This chain links TRBV27 with TRBJ2-7, with 7 bases that match TRBD1. V gave up 5 bases and J gave up 4 bases; unmatched junction bases: 11. CDR3 size: 15 residues. CDR1 MNHEY and CDR2 SMNVEV come from the germline V gene (reference sequence). The CDR3 here is CASSTRGGQMYEQYF. CDR3 DNA: TGTGCCAGCAGTACCCGTGGGGGACAGATGTACGAGCAGTACTTC.

The rearrangement joins TRBV5-6 to TRBJ2-6; the D is unclear. This CDR3 comprises 16 residues. The V gene's germline CDR1 is SGHDT and CDR2 YYEEEE. Trimming shortened V by 3 bases and J by 2 bases, and 12 bases separated the two germline ends. The DNA of the CDR3 is TGTGCCAGCAGCTCTTACGTGAGGCCTGGGGCCAACGTCCTGACTTTC. It translates to CASSSYVRPGANVLTF.

V is TRBV14 and J is TRBJ1-6, with TRBD1 matching over 7 bases. The junction had 3 bases not matched to a gene; V was cut back by 3 bases and J by 7 bases. CDR3 length: 14 amino acids. The V gene's germline CDR1 is SGHDN and CDR2 FVKESK. The CDR3 region is CASSHRGSNSPLHF. The CDR3 DNA reads as TGTGCCAGCAGCCACAGGGGGTCCAATTCACCCCTCCACTTT.

The V and J genes are TRBV10-3 and TRBJ2-6; 9 nucleotides match TRBD1. J was trimmed by 4 bases and V by 6 bases; bases with no gene match: 4. The CDR3 has 15 residues. CDR1 ENHRY and CDR2 SYGVKD come from the germline V gene. The CDR3: CAISSGQGGANVLTF. CDR3 coding DNA: TGTGCCATCAGCTCGGGACAGGGCGGGGCCAACGTCCTGACTTTC.

This clone showed up just once. The J gene is TRBJ1-1, the V gene TRBV5-8; 10 positions agree with TRBD1. V shed 9 bases, J shed 11 bases, and the junction held 7 bases outside the gene matches. This CDR3 region has 11 residues. Germline V gene sequence: CDR1 SGHTS, CDR2 YDEGEE. The CDR3 loop reads CANLTGGLAFF. Written as DNA, the CDR3 is TGTGCCAACCTGACAGGGGGCCTTGCTTTCTTT.

The V gene is TRBV28, the J gene TRBJ2-7, with D maybe TRBD2 (6 bases). The CDR3 runs to 15 residues. V shed 8 bases and J shed 3 bases, with 20 bases lying between them. Germline V lookup: CDR1 MDHEN, CDR2 SYDVKM. CDR3 DNA sequence: TGTGCCAGCTGTACTACGGGGGACCGGTACTACGAGCAGTACTTC. The encoded protein is CASCTTGDRYYEQYF.

This rearrangement joins TRBV11-2 to TRBJ1-1, with D unresolved. Per germline, CDR1 SGHAT and CDR2 FQNNGV. The ends were cut back, 1 base at V and 7 bases at J, with 10 bases in the middle. The CDR3 sequence is 13 residues long. The chain's CDR3 is CASSLAGAVEAFF. The CDR3 nucleotides are TGTGCCAGCAGCTTAGCCGGAGCGGTTGAAGCTTTCTTT.

This clone was recorded only once. This sequence joins TRBV19 and TRBJ1-1, with D hard to call. Trimming shortened V by 0 bases and J by 3 bases, and 11 bases separated the two germline ends. CDR3 length: 15 amino acids. Per germline, CDR1 LNHDA and CDR2 SQIVND (reference sequence). The DNA of the CDR3 is TGTGCCAGTAGTATAGATCCCCGGTGGGACACTGAAGCTTTCTTT. This translates into CASSIDPRWDTEAFF.

The chain employs TRBV9 and TRBJ2-5; 8 nucleotides align to TRBD1. The V segment lost 4 bases and the J segment 1 base; nucleotides outside the gene matches: 6. The germline V gene encodes CDR1 SGDLS and CDR2 YYNGEE. This CDR3 spans 15 amino acids. This chain's CDR3 is CASSLGQAAQETQYF. The CDR3 coding sequence is TGTGCCAGCAGCCTGGGACAGGCGGCCCAAGAGACCCAGTACTTC.

The chain recombines TRBV19 with TRBJ2-2, with D maybe TRBD1 (5 bases). The V gene's germline CDR1 is LNHDA and CDR2 SQIVND (reference sequence). CDR3 length: 14 amino acids. With 5 bases removed from V and 5 bases from J, the gap between germline ends came to 12 bases. CDR3 sequence: CASSWAQGTGELFF. In nucleotides, the CDR3 is TGTGCCAGTAGTTGGGCTCAGGGAACCGGGGAGCTGTTTTTT.

The chain joins TRBV7-6 to TRBJ1-2; D may be TRBD1 (5 bases). The germline CDR1 and CDR2 sequences are SGHVS and FNYEAQ. The germline V and J ends were trimmed by 5 bases and 4 bases, with 14 bases remaining between them. The CDR3 loop spans 14 amino acids. CDR3 amino acids: CASSPTRTGYGYTF. CDR3 coding DNA: TGTGCCAGCAGCCCGACTCGAACAGGCTATGGCTACACCTTC.

This clone occurred once. The chain links TRBV5-1 to TRBJ2-2; D unresolved. The V and J ends lost 1 base and 4 bases respectively, with 11 bases between them. CDR1 SGHRS and CDR2 YFSETQ come from the germline V gene. This CDR3 has 15 amino acids. The CDR3 nucleotides are TGCGCCAGCAGCTTGCTAGGACGAACCACCGGGGAGCTGTTTTTT. Translation gives CASSLLGRTTGELFF.

J is TRBJ1-1 and V is TRBV7-9; the D gene is possibly TRBD1 (6 bases). V gave up 11 bases and J gave up 5 bases, with 18 bases separating them. This CDR3 spans 13 amino acids. Germline CDR1 reads SEHNR; CDR2 reads FQNEAQ (reference sequence). The CDR3 protein is CALGGGKGTEAFF. The CDR3 DNA reads TGTGCCCTGGGGGGCGGGAAGGGGACTGAAGCTTTCTTT.

V and J are TRBV28 and TRBJ2-3; TRBD2 aligns across 10 bases. Trimming at V came to 2 bases and at J to 4 bases, leaving 9 bases not matched to a gene. This CDR3 spans 17 amino acids. Looked up from germline, CDR1 is MDHEN and CDR2 is SYDVKM. The CDR3 reads CASSLHPAGGPADTQYF. CDR3 DNA: TGTGCCAGCAGTTTACATCCAGCGGGAGGGCCCGCAGATACGCAGTATTTT.

The chain recombines TRBV7-9 with TRBJ1-4; possible D gene TRBD1, 5 bases. The V end lost 0 bases, the J end lost 4 bases, and 15 bases lay between the germline ends. This CDR3 has 17 amino acids. Germline loops: CDR1 SEHNR, CDR2 FQNEAQ (reference sequence). The chain's CDR3 is CASSLARGRGVNEKLFF. DNA of the CDR3: TGTGCCAGCAGCTTAGCGAGGGGACGGGGGGTTAATGAAAAACTGTTTTTT.

J is TRBJ1-2 and V is TRBV9; 8 bases are shared with TRBD1. The length of the CDR3 is 14 residues. The V gene end was trimmed by 0 bases and the J gene end by 7 bases; junction bases not matched to a gene: 5. CDR1 is SGDLS and CDR2 is YYNGEE in the germline V gene. The CDR3 sequence: CASSVEGTGRGYTF. In DNA form, the CDR3 reads TGTGCCAGCAGCGTAGAGGGGACAGGTCGTGGCTACACCTTC.

In its sample, this clone was seen many times. The chain joins TRBV27 to TRBJ1-5, with TRBD1 identical over 12 bases. The CDR3 loop spans 19 amino acids. V shed 1 base and J 0 bases; nucleotides not matched to a gene: 7. Per germline, CDR1 MNHEY and CDR2 SMNVEV (reference sequence). The CDR3 coding sequence is TGTGCCAGCAGTTTATTGGCGGGACAGGGGGCTATTAGCAATCAGCCCCAGCATTTT. Translating gives CASSLLAGQGAISNQPQHF.

This chain uses TRBV19 with TRBJ1-2, with D possibly matching TRBD1 (6 bases). Germline CDR1 reads LNHDA; CDR2 reads SQIVND (reference sequence). There are 14 residues in the CDR3. V lost 0 bases to trimming and J lost 7 bases, with 12 bases between them. CDR3 amino acids: CASSIEGAYLGYTF. The CDR3 DNA reads TGTGCCAGTAGTATAGAGGGGGCCTACCTTGGCTACACCTTC.

The V gene is TRBV4-1, the J gene TRBJ1-6; a weak D match, TRBD1 (5 bases). Trimming stripped 1 base from V and 0 bases from J, with 7 bases between. This CDR3 is built from 16 residues. Per germline, CDR1 MGHRA and CDR2 YSYEKL. The CDR3 DNA follows: TGCGCCAGCAGCCAAGCCGGGGGCTCCTATAATTCACCCCTCCACTTT. Protein product: CASSQAGGSYNSPLHF.

The V and J genes are TRBV5-1 and TRBJ2-7; no firm D call. V gave up 3 bases and J gave up 0 bases, with 10 bases separating them. Germline assignment: CDR1 SGHRS and CDR2 YFSETQ. The CDR3 covers 14 residues. The CDR3: CASSSDASSYEQYF. The DNA for the CDR3 is TGCGCCAGCAGCTCAGACGCTTCCTCCTACGAGCAGTACTTC.

V usage is TRBV28 and J usage is TRBJ1-1, with no clear D. The germline V and J ends were trimmed by 5 bases and 10 bases, with 14 bases remaining between them. The CDR3 has 12 amino acids. CDR1 is MDHEN and CDR2 is SYDVKM in the germline V gene. CDR3 protein: CASSLFTRIAFF. The CDR3, as DNA: TGTGCCAGCAGTCTCTTTACGCGGATAGCTTTCTTT.

The genes are TRBV2 and TRBJ1-2; perhaps TRBD1 as D (6 bases). This CDR3 region has 16 residues. Between the trimmed V and J ends, which lost 2 bases and 0 bases, there was a span of 13 bases. CDR1 is SNHLY and CDR2 is FYNNEI in the germline V gene. CDR3 sequence reads: CASSESTGRTNYGYTF. The CDR3 DNA follows: TGTGCCAGCAGTGAAAGTACAGGGAGGACTAACTATGGCTACACCTTC.

The chain uses TRBV19 and TRBJ2-4, with no clear D. CDR3 length equals 15 residues. Trimming removed 4 bases at V and 0 bases at J, with 10 bases between. CDR1 LNHDA and CDR2 SQIVND come from the germline V gene (reference sequence). Here the CDR3 DNA reads TGTGCCAGTAGTAAAGTAGTTCTAGCCAAAAACATTCAGTACTTC. Its translation: CASSKVVLAKNIQYF.

This chain joins TRBV7-9 and TRBJ2-3; 8 nucleotides agree with TRBD2. Trimming removed 5 bases from V and 4 bases from J; junction bases left unmatched: 11. Germline V gene lookup returns CDR1 SEHNR and CDR2 FQNEAQ (reference sequence). This CDR3 is 16 amino acids long. The CDR3 reads CASSKRTSFAPDTQYF. The CDR3 nucleotides read TGTGCCAGCAGCAAACGGACTAGCTTTGCCCCAGATACGCAGTATTTT. The full variable domain, in which reference TRBV7-9 and TRBJ2-3 provide the parts outside the CDR3, is DTGVSQNPRHKITKRGQNVTFRCDPISEHNRLYWYRQTLGQGPEFLTYFQNEAQLEKSRLLSDRFSAERPKGSFSTLEIQRTEQGDSAMYLCASSKRTSFAPDTQYFGPGTRLTVL.

The chain has TRBV24-1 and TRBJ1-2, with TRBD1 as a possible D gene (6 bases). Deletions cut 3 bases from V and 7 bases from J, with 14 bases between. This CDR3 contains 14 residues. CDR1 and CDR2 from the germline V gene are KGHDR and SFDVKD. The chain's CDR3 is CATSDRTESVGYTF. The CDR3 DNA reads TGTGCCACCAGTGATAGGACAGAGTCAGTTGGCTACACCTTC.

The chain joins TRBV4-1 to TRBJ1-3; D gene unclear. The CDR3 is made up of 16 amino acids. The germline V gene has CDR1 MGHRA and CDR2 YSYEKL. Trimming took off 0 bases at V and 2 bases at J, with 11 bases between the two ends. CDR3 protein: CASSQEDPGPGNTIYF. CDR3 bases: TGCGCCAGCAGCCAAGAAGACCCTGGACCTGGAAACACCATATATTTT.